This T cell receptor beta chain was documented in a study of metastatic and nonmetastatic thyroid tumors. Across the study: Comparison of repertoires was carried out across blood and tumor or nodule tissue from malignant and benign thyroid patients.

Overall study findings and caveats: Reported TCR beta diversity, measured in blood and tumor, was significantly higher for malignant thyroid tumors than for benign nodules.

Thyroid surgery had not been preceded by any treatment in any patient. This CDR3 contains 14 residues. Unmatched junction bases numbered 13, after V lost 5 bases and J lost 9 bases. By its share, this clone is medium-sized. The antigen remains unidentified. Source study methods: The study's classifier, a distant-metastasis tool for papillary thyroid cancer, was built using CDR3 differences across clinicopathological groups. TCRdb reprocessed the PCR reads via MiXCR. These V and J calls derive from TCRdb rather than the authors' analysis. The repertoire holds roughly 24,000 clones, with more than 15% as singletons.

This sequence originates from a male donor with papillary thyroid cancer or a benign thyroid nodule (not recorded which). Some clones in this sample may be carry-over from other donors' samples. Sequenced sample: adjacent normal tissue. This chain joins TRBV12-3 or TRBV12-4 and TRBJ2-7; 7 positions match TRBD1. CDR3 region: CASSAPWDSSGQYF. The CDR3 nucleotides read TGTGCCAGCAGTGCGCCGTGGGACAGTTCGGGGCAGTACTTC.